This is a list of T cell receptor beta chains from one sample in a study of T cell responses to AZD1222 COVID-19 vaccine. The repertoire was sequenced with immunoSEQ multiplex PCR; TCRdb's copy has only in-frame clones and lacks some. The table has roughly 110,000 clones, around nine tenths seen once; the top ten hold 22%. The source was peripheral blood, collected on day 0 of AZD1222 vaccination. These TCRs come from an adult in good health. CDR3s include the opening cysteine and the closing phenylalanine or tryptophan. The D gene is left open where the match is weak. Only part of the rows carry a size: once, few, many, or a class if the clone is expanded.

CDR3nt,CDR3aa,d_gene,j_gene,v_gene,abundance,len
TGTGCCAGCAGCTCCACAAGCGGGGGGAATAATTCACCCCTCCACTTT,CASSSTSGGNNSPLHF,.,TRBJ1-6,TRBV7-2,.,16
TGTGCCAGCTATTTCAGGGCAGGGGCGTCTGGAAACACCATATATTTT,CASYFRAGASGNTIYF,.,TRBJ1-3,TRBV19,.,16
TGTGCCAGCAGCTTGCGACAGACGAATCAGCCCCAGCATTTT,CASSLRQTNQPQHF,.,TRBJ1-5,TRBV5-8,.,14
TGTGCCAGCGTTTGGAACACAGATACGCAGTATTTT,CASVWNTDTQYF,.,TRBJ2-3,TRBV6-5,.,12
TGTGCCAGCAGCTCCGTTTTTATCTACGAGCAGTACTTC,CASSSVFIYEQYF,.,TRBJ2-7,TRBV7-8,.,13
TGCGCCAGCAGCCAAGAGGGGGGAAGGCGGGTAGAGCCCCAGCATTTT,CASSQEGGRRVEPQHF,.,TRBJ1-5,TRBV4-3,.,16
TGTGCCAGCAGCGGAGACCCCCGGGGCTACGAGCAGTACTTC,CASSGDPRGYEQYF,.,TRBJ2-7,TRBV5-6,.,14
TGCGCCAGCAGCCCGCCAGCTAGGGGAGATGAGCAGTTCTTC,CASSPPARGDEQFF,.,TRBJ2-1,TRBV4-1,.,14
TGTGCCAGCAGCTTTAGTGGAAAGGGGTTATACGAGCAGTACTTC,CASSFSGKGLYEQYF,.,TRBJ2-7,TRBV7-2,.,15
TGTGCCAGCAGCTTCGGGGGGCCTAAGGAGACCCAGTACTTC,CASSFGGPKETQYF,.,TRBJ2-5,TRBV11-2,.,14
TGTGCCAGCAGCGCGGGATCCTACCAAGAGACCCAGTACTTC,CASSAGSYQETQYF,.,TRBJ2-5,TRBV5-4,.,14
TGTGCCTGGACGTGGAGAGGCAGCAATCAGCCCCAGCATTTT,CAWTWRGSNQPQHF,.,TRBJ1-5,TRBV30,.,14
TGTGCCAGCAGCTCGCTGCTGAGACCTGGGGGAAAATACAATGAGCAGTTCTTC,CASSSLLRPGGKYNEQFF,.,TRBJ2-1,TRBV5-4,.,18
TGTGCCAGCAGCCCCTTCGGCTCCGGGACAACTCGTACCTACGAGCAGTACTTC,CASSPFGSGTTRTYEQYF,.,TRBJ2-7,TRBV7-6,.,18
TGTGCCAGCAGCCCAGGGGGGGGAAACACCATATATTTT,CASSPGGGNTIYF,TRBD1,TRBJ1-3,TRBV7-2,.,13
TGTGCCAGAAGCCCCGGCCCTCCAGCAGGGGCTGGAGCCACTTACACCGGGGAGCTGTTTTTT,CARSPGPPAGAGATYTGELFF,.,TRBJ2-2,TRBV7-5,.,21
TGTGCCAGCAGCCGCGCCGGGACAGTCGAGCAGTACTTC,CASSRAGTVEQYF,TRBD1,TRBJ2-7,TRBV12-3/TRBV12-4,.,13
TGTGCCAGCAGCTTGGGGTTGGCAGCGGTGGATCAGCCCCAGCATTTT,CASSLGLAAVDQPQHF,.,TRBJ1-5,TRBV5-6,once,16
TGCAGCGTCGAGATAGGGCGGAACACCATATATTTT,CSVEIGRNTIYF,.,TRBJ1-3,TRBV29-1,.,12
TGTGCCAGCAGTTACGGGGGACTCCCGGACACTGAAGCTTTCTTT,CASSYGGLPDTEAFF,.,TRBJ1-1,TRBV6-5,.,15
TGCGCCAGCAGCTTGGGGTCCGAAGAGACCCAGTACTTC,CASSLGSEETQYF,.,TRBJ2-5,TRBV5-1,.,13
TGTGCCAGCAGCTACCGAAAGGGTGAAGGGCAGTACTTC,CASSYRKGEGQYF,.,TRBJ2-7,TRBV11-2,.,13
TGTGCCAGCAGTGAAGTTTCCTTACAGGCTTTGAACACTGAAGCTTTCTTT,CASSEVSLQALNTEAFF,.,TRBJ1-1,TRBV2,.,17
TGTGCCAGCAGTTACGGGTGGGAAAGTTCTGAAGCTTTCTTT,CASSYGWESSEAFF,.,TRBJ1-1,TRBV6-2/TRBV6-3,.,14
TGTGCCAGCAGCCTAGGGCGCAGCACCTACGAGCAGTACTTC,CASSLGRSTYEQYF,.,TRBJ2-7,TRBV5-6,once,14
TGTGCCAGCAGCTGGGGGACTTCGGGTGAGCAGTTCTTC,CASSWGTSGEQFF,.,TRBJ2-1,TRBV11-2,.,13
TGTGCCAGCAGCAATTCGTTGGGGGGAGATACGCAGTATTTT,CASSNSLGGDTQYF,.,TRBJ2-3,TRBV7-2,.,14
TGTGCCAGCAGTGATCTTGGAGATACGCAGTATTTT,CASSDLGDTQYF,.,TRBJ2-3,TRBV6-1,.,12
TGTGCCAGCAGCTTGGAACGACAGGGTTCCGGCTACACCTTC,CASSLERQGSGYTF,TRBD1,TRBJ1-2,TRBV5-4,.,14
TGTGCCAGCTCACCCCCGGGTTCTGGAAACACCATATATTTT,CASSPPGSGNTIYF,.,TRBJ1-3,TRBV18,.,14
TGTGCCAGCAGCCTAATGACAGGGTCGAACACCGGGGAGCTGTTTTTT,CASSLMTGSNTGELFF,TRBD1,TRBJ2-2,TRBV4-2,.,16
TGTGCCAGCAGCGAATCTAGCGGGTTGAGGGAGCTGTTTTTT,CASSESSGLRELFF,TRBD2,TRBJ2-2,TRBV5-4,.,14
TGTGCCAGCAGCCCGGTTGGGGTGGTGAATACTGAAGCTTTCTTT,CASSPVGVVNTEAFF,.,TRBJ1-1,TRBV3-1/TRBV3-2,.,15
TGTGCCAGCAGCACCGGGACAGCAGAAGAGACCCAGTACTTC,CASSTGTAEETQYF,TRBD1,TRBJ2-5,TRBV6-5,.,14
TGTGCCAGCAGCTTGAGGACAGGGGTTACCGGGGAGCTGTTTTTT,CASSLRTGVTGELFF,TRBD1,TRBJ2-2,TRBV5-6,.,15
TGTGCCAGTAGTATTGACCACGATAACACTGAAGCTTTCTTT,CASSIDHDNTEAFF,.,TRBJ1-1,TRBV19,.,14
TGTGCCAGTAGTATTGGGAAGCCAGATACGCAGTATTTT,CASSIGKPDTQYF,.,TRBJ2-3,TRBV19,once,13
TGTGCCAGCAGAGGACAGGGGGGTAATGAAAAACTGTTTTTT,CASRGQGGNEKLFF,TRBD1,TRBJ1-4,TRBV25-1,.,14
TGTGCCAGCTCACTCTCCGCGGGTAGGGACACCGGGGAGCTGTTTTTT,CASSLSAGRDTGELFF,.,TRBJ2-2,TRBV18,.,16
TGTGCCACCCATAGTCCGTGGCCCCAGCATTTT,CATHSPWPQHF,.,TRBJ1-5,TRBV10-3,.,11
TGTGCCAGTAGTACAGGGGGCGCGTATAATTCACCCCTCCACTTT,CASSTGGAYNSPLHF,TRBD1,TRBJ1-6,TRBV19,.,15
TGTGCCAGCAGTGAAGGGTTGGGATTTGGTAATGAAAAACTGTTTTTT,CASSEGLGFGNEKLFF,.,TRBJ1-4,TRBV6-1,.,16
TGCGCCAGCAGCTTGGGGGCGAAGTATGGCTACACCTTC,CASSLGAKYGYTF,.,TRBJ1-2,TRBV5-1,.,13
TGTGCCAGCAGCAGGGATAATTTAGAGACCCAGTACTTC,CASSRDNLETQYF,.,TRBJ2-5,TRBV12-3/TRBV12-4,.,13
TGTGCCAGCAGCTTGGATCGAGGAAACACCATATATTTT,CASSLDRGNTIYF,.,TRBJ1-3,TRBV5-6,.,13
TGCGCCAGCAGCCGGGGGGACGGCATGGCTTTCTTT,CASSRGDGMAFF,.,TRBJ1-1,TRBV5-1,.,12
TGTGCCAGCAGTCGGACAGGGGGTAGCAATCAGCCCCAGCATTTT,CASSRTGGSNQPQHF,TRBD1,TRBJ1-5,TRBV6-5,.,15
TGTGCCAGCAGCCAAAGCCGGGCGAACACTGAAGCTTTCTTT,CASSQSRANTEAFF,.,TRBJ1-1,TRBV14,.,14
TGTGCCGGGCGCAGTCTGACGAACACCGGGGAGCTGTTTTTT,CAGRSLTNTGELFF,.,TRBJ2-2,TRBV7-9,.,14
TGTGCCAGTAGTCGGGACCAAGAAGGGGGGAAATCCTACAATGAGCAGTTCTTC,CASSRDQEGGKSYNEQFF,.,TRBJ2-1,TRBV19,.,18
TGCGCCAGCAGCTTGGATGGGGCTTTCGGGGAGCTGTTTTTT,CASSLDGAFGELFF,.,TRBJ2-2,TRBV5-1,.,14
TGTGCCAGCAGCACGGGGGGTCGCTACAATGAGCAGTTCTTC,CASSTGGRYNEQFF,TRBD2,TRBJ2-1,TRBV6-5,.,14
TGTGCCAGCAGCTTGAAAACCGGCGGGGGGCTCTCCTACAATGAGCAGTTCTTC,CASSLKTGGGLSYNEQFF,TRBD2,TRBJ2-1,TRBV7-3,.,18